Listed below are T cell receptor beta chains from one sample, sequenced in a study of vaccination and CD4 T cells after COVID-19. TCRdb reprocessed the PCR reads with MiXCR, giving one entry per CDR3 protein. The data show approximately 40,000 distinct CDR3 sequences, about 35% seen once. The material sequenced was CD4+ T cells from blood, taken about 7 months after SARS-CoV-2 vaccination. The receptors were sampled from a human donor who had recovered from COVID-19. CDR3s include the opening cysteine and the closing phenylalanine or tryptophan. Each record gives: V gene, clone size, D gene, J gene, CDR3 DNA, CDR3 protein. The D gene is left open where the match is weak. Clone size, where shown, is once, few, many, or a class for clones that have expanded.

V gene: TRBV18; clone size: once; D gene: TRBD1; J gene: TRBJ1-2; CDR3 DNA: TGTGCCAGCTCACCGGGACAGAACTATGGCTACACCTTC; CDR3 protein: CASSPGQNYGYTF
V gene: TRBV28; clone size: .; D gene: .; J gene: TRBJ2-7; CDR3 DNA: TGTGCCAGCAGTTTACCCGGGCCCCGAGGCGAGCAGTACTTC; CDR3 protein: CASSLPGPRGEQYF
V gene: TRBV7-9; clone size: few; D gene: TRBD2; J gene: TRBJ2-1; CDR3 DNA: TGTGCCAGCAGCTTCACGGGACTAGCGGGGGTATGGAGCTCCTACAATGAGCAGTTCTTC; CDR3 protein: CASSFTGLAGVWSSYNEQFF
V gene: TRBV15; clone size: few; D gene: TRBD1; J gene: TRBJ1-2; CDR3 DNA: TGTGCCACCAGCAGGGGTGGACAGGGGTTAAACTATGGCTACACCTTC; CDR3 protein: CATSRGGQGLNYGYTF
V gene: TRBV20-1; clone size: .; D gene: TRBD2; J gene: TRBJ2-7; CDR3 DNA: TGCAGTGCTAGAGATCTGGTAGCGGGTAACTACGAGCAGTACTTC; CDR3 protein: CSARDLVAGNYEQYF
V gene: TRBV6-1; clone size: .; D gene: .; J gene: TRBJ1-1; CDR3 DNA: TGTGCCAGCAGCCTCGGGACAAGAGCTTTCTTT; CDR3 protein: CASSLGTRAFF
V gene: TRBV6-1; clone size: few; D gene: .; J gene: TRBJ2-4; CDR3 DNA: TGTGCCAGCAGTTACACGGGAAACATTCAGTACTTC; CDR3 protein: CASSYTGNIQYF
V gene: TRBV27; clone size: few; D gene: .; J gene: TRBJ1-1; CDR3 DNA: TGTGCCAGCAGTCCGATTCTCAGACCCACTGAAGCTTTCTTT; CDR3 protein: CASSPILRPTEAFF
V gene: TRBV7-9; clone size: few; D gene: .; J gene: TRBJ1-1; CDR3 DNA: TGTGCCAGCAGCGCGGCGGTAGGCATGAACACTGAAGCTTTCTTT; CDR3 protein: CASSAAVGMNTEAFF
V gene: TRBV7-2; clone size: few; D gene: .; J gene: TRBJ2-7; CDR3 DNA: TGTGCCAGCTCTCTTATGGTGGGGACCGGTTACCTCTACGAGCAGTACTTC; CDR3 protein: CASSLMVGTGYLYEQYF
V gene: TRBV19; clone size: few; D gene: .; J gene: TRBJ2-5; CDR3 DNA: TGTGCCAGTAGTATTCGTCTTGTGAGGATGGAGACCCAGTACTTC; CDR3 protein: CASSIRLVRMETQYF
V gene: TRBV6-2/TRBV6-3; clone size: .; D gene: .; J gene: TRBJ1-1; CDR3 DNA: TGTGCCAGCAGTTACTCGAGATTGAACACTGAAGCTTTCTTT; CDR3 protein: CASSYSRLNTEAFF
V gene: TRBV14; clone size: once; D gene: TRBD1; J gene: TRBJ1-5; CDR3 DNA: TGTGCCAGCAGCCCCGGGACAGATTATAGCAATCAGCCCCAGCATTTT; CDR3 protein: CASSPGTDYSNQPQHF
V gene: TRBV7-2; clone size: .; D gene: .; J gene: TRBJ2-5; CDR3 DNA: TGTGCCAGCAGCTTGGGGGCAGGTCCACAAGAGACCCAGTACTTC; CDR3 protein: CASSLGAGPQETQYF
V gene: TRBV10-3; clone size: few; D gene: .; J gene: TRBJ2-7; CDR3 DNA: TGTGCCATCAGTGAGTCCCTCTCCTACGAGCAGTACTTC; CDR3 protein: CAISESLSYEQYF
V gene: TRBV20-1; clone size: .; D gene: .; J gene: TRBJ2-1; CDR3 DNA: TGCAGTTATCGCAGCTCCTACAATGAGCAGTTCTTC; CDR3 protein: CSYRSSYNEQFF
V gene: TRBV7-9; clone size: .; D gene: .; J gene: TRBJ1-3; CDR3 DNA: TGTGCCAGCCGGGGGGACTCTGGAAACACCATATATTTT; CDR3 protein: CASRGDSGNTIYF
V gene: TRBV24-1; clone size: few; D gene: .; J gene: TRBJ2-6; CDR3 DNA: TGTGCCACCAGTGATTCTGGGGCCAACGTCCTGACTTTC; CDR3 protein: CATSDSGANVLTF
V gene: TRBV24-1; clone size: .; D gene: .; J gene: TRBJ2-5; CDR3 DNA: TGTGCCACCAGTGATTATAGGGAGACCCAGTACTTC; CDR3 protein: CATSDYRETQYF
V gene: TRBV5-1; clone size: .; D gene: .; J gene: TRBJ1-2; CDR3 DNA: TGCGCCAGCAGCTTGGGGGTTGGCTACACCTTC; CDR3 protein: CASSLGVGYTF
V gene: TRBV18; clone size: .; D gene: TRBD2; J gene: TRBJ2-1; CDR3 DNA: TGTGCCAGCTCACCAGGACTAGCGGGAGGGACCTACAATGAGCAGTTCTTC; CDR3 protein: CASSPGLAGGTYNEQFF
V gene: TRBV11-1; clone size: .; D gene: .; J gene: TRBJ1-1; CDR3 DNA: TGTGCCAGCAGCTTTGGTTCGTCCGCAGTGGAAGCTTTCTTT; CDR3 protein: CASSFGSSAVEAFF
V gene: TRBV6-1; clone size: .; D gene: TRBD2; J gene: TRBJ2-3; CDR3 DNA: TGTGCCAGCAGTGAAACCTTAGCGGGAGGGCCCACAGATACGCAGTATTTT; CDR3 protein: CASSETLAGGPTDTQYF
V gene: TRBV29-1; clone size: .; D gene: .; J gene: TRBJ1-6; CDR3 DNA: TGCAGCGTTGCCCGGGACTATAATTCACCCCTCCACTTT; CDR3 protein: CSVARDYNSPLHF
V gene: TRBV20-1; clone size: .; D gene: TRBD2; J gene: TRBJ2-1; CDR3 DNA: TGCAGTGCTAGAGTACACCTGGGGACTAGCGGTTACAATGAGCAGTTCTTC; CDR3 protein: CSARVHLGTSGYNEQFF
V gene: TRBV7-9; clone size: few; D gene: .; J gene: TRBJ2-1; CDR3 DNA: TGTGCCAGCAGCTTAGCGGGTCTAGGATACAATGAGCAGTTCTTC; CDR3 protein: CASSLAGLGYNEQFF
V gene: TRBV28; clone size: .; D gene: .; J gene: TRBJ1-5; CDR3 DNA: TGTGCCAGCAGTCCCCTTATGGGGACTCGCAATCAGCCCCAGCATTTT; CDR3 protein: CASSPLMGTRNQPQHF
V gene: TRBV7-2; clone size: .; D gene: .; J gene: TRBJ2-5; CDR3 DNA: TGTGCCAGCAGCTTCCCCTGGCATCAAGAGACCCAGTACTTC; CDR3 protein: CASSFPWHQETQYF
V gene: TRBV7-2; clone size: .; D gene: .; J gene: TRBJ2-5; CDR3 DNA: TGTGCCAGCAGCTTAGGGCGGCAAGAGACCCAGTACTTC; CDR3 protein: CASSLGRQETQYF
V gene: TRBV19; clone size: .; D gene: .; J gene: TRBJ1-1; CDR3 DNA: TGTGCCAGTAGTATGGGGGGGGCGCACACTGAAGCTTTCTTT; CDR3 protein: CASSMGGAHTEAFF
V gene: TRBV7-6; clone size: .; D gene: .; J gene: TRBJ2-5; CDR3 DNA: TGTGCCAGCAGCTTAGTCGGGAGCGGAGAGACCCAGTACTTC; CDR3 protein: CASSLVGSGETQYF
V gene: TRBV20-1; clone size: .; D gene: TRBD2; J gene: TRBJ2-3; CDR3 DNA: TGCAGTGGACTCGGACTAGCGGGAGTGACAGATACGCAGTATTTT; CDR3 protein: CSGLGLAGVTDTQYF
V gene: TRBV27; clone size: .; D gene: .; J gene: TRBJ2-7; CDR3 DNA: TGTGCCAGCAGTTTATCCCCGGGGTACGAGCAGTACTTC; CDR3 protein: CASSLSPGYEQYF
V gene: TRBV20-1; clone size: .; D gene: .; J gene: TRBJ2-2; CDR3 DNA: TGCAGTGCAGAGCGCAGCGGCTCGACCGGGGAGCTGTTTTTT; CDR3 protein: CSAERSGSTGELFF
V gene: TRBV27; clone size: few; D gene: .; J gene: TRBJ1-6; CDR3 DNA: TGTGCCAGCAGTTTCGGGGGGGCCCTCTATAATTCACCCCTCCACTTT; CDR3 protein: CASSFGGALYNSPLHF
V gene: TRBV5-5; clone size: once; D gene: .; J gene: TRBJ2-7; CDR3 DNA: TGTGCCAGCAGCTTGGTCGGGACGGACTCCTACGAGCAGTACTTC; CDR3 protein: CASSLVGTDSYEQYF
V gene: TRBV7-9; clone size: few; D gene: .; J gene: TRBJ2-7; CDR3 DNA: TGTGCCAGCAGCTTACAAGAGTACGAGCAGTACTTC; CDR3 protein: CASSLQEYEQYF
V gene: TRBV20-1; clone size: .; D gene: .; J gene: TRBJ1-1; CDR3 DNA: TGCAGTGCCCCGGCAGGGGATACTAACACTGAAGCTTTCTTT; CDR3 protein: CSAPAGDTNTEAFF
V gene: TRBV28; clone size: .; D gene: .; J gene: TRBJ1-2; CDR3 DNA: TGTGCCAGCTTAGGGGGGGACTATGGCTACACCTTC; CDR3 protein: CASLGGDYGYTF
V gene: TRBV20-1; clone size: few; D gene: .; J gene: TRBJ2-1; CDR3 DNA: TGCAGTGCTATCGCGGCCAAGGACACTGATGAGCAGTTCTTC; CDR3 protein: CSAIAAKDTDEQFF
V gene: TRBV7-9; clone size: .; D gene: TRBD2; J gene: TRBJ2-1; CDR3 DNA: TGTGCCAGCAGCCAACTAGCGGGAGGCTACAATGAGCAGTTCTTC; CDR3 protein: CASSQLAGGYNEQFF
V gene: TRBV15; clone size: few; D gene: .; J gene: TRBJ1-5; CDR3 DNA: TGTGCCACCAGCAGACCCCCTTCCGACCGCTACAAAGGGCAGCCCCAGCATTTT; CDR3 protein: CATSRPPSDRYKGQPQHF
V gene: TRBV7-9; clone size: .; D gene: TRBD2; J gene: TRBJ2-3; CDR3 DNA: TGTGCCAGCAGCTTTTCGGTTCTAGCGGGAGCAACAGATACGCAGTATTTT; CDR3 protein: CASSFSVLAGATDTQYF
V gene: TRBV20-1; clone size: .; D gene: TRBD2; J gene: TRBJ2-1; CDR3 DNA: TGCAGTGCTAAAGGACTAGCGGGAGACTCCTACAATGAGCAGTTCTTC; CDR3 protein: CSAKGLAGDSYNEQFF
V gene: TRBV4-1; clone size: .; D gene: TRBD2; J gene: TRBJ2-7; CDR3 DNA: TGCGCCAGCTCACTAGCGGACAGCTCCTACGAGCAGTACTTC; CDR3 protein: CASSLADSSYEQYF
V gene: TRBV27; clone size: few; D gene: TRBD2; J gene: TRBJ2-1; CDR3 DNA: TGTGCCAGCAGTTTACGGACGTTAGTGAGGGGGCGGGAGGGCCGTGAGCAGTTCTTC; CDR3 protein: CASSLRTLVRGREGREQFF
V gene: TRBV18; clone size: .; D gene: TRBD1; J gene: TRBJ1-1; CDR3 DNA: TGTGCCAGCTCACTGAGCACAGGGGCCCTGAACACTGAAGCTTTCTTT; CDR3 protein: CASSLSTGALNTEAFF
V gene: TRBV20-1; clone size: .; D gene: .; J gene: TRBJ1-1; CDR3 DNA: TGCAGTGCTAGAGATCTTACTATGGGAAAAAGGAGTGCGGGGGCTTTCTTT; CDR3 protein: CSARDLTMGKRSAGAFF
V gene: TRBV29-1; clone size: .; D gene: .; J gene: TRBJ1-1; CDR3 DNA: TGCAGCGTGGGAGACAGCAGGACTGAAGCTTTCTTT; CDR3 protein: CSVGDSRTEAFF
V gene: TRBV10-3; clone size: .; D gene: TRBD1; J gene: TRBJ2-7; CDR3 DNA: TGTGCCATCAGTGAAAAGGGGGCATCGTCCTACGAGCAGTACTTC; CDR3 protein: CAISEKGASSYEQYF
V gene: TRBV4-1; clone size: .; D gene: .; J gene: TRBJ2-7; CDR3 DNA: TGCGCCAGCAGCCACCCGAGCGGTTACGAGCAGTACTTC; CDR3 protein: CASSHPSGYEQYF
V gene: TRBV28; clone size: few; D gene: TRBD2; J gene: TRBJ2-2; CDR3 DNA: TGTGCCAGCAGTTTACCGGGAGGGCCGGTCACCGGGGAGCTGTTTTTT; CDR3 protein: CASSLPGGPVTGELFF
V gene: TRBV27; clone size: .; D gene: TRBD1; J gene: TRBJ2-7; CDR3 DNA: TGTGCCAGCAGTACCCACAGGGGAGTTGGCGAGCAGTACTTC; CDR3 protein: CASSTHRGVGEQYF
V gene: TRBV27; clone size: few; D gene: TRBD1; J gene: TRBJ2-2; CDR3 DNA: TGTGCCAGCAGGCGCCCGACAGGGCTAGGGGAGCTGTTTTTT; CDR3 protein: CASRRPTGLGELFF
V gene: TRBV11-1; clone size: once; D gene: TRBD1; J gene: TRBJ2-5; CDR3 DNA: TGTGCCAGCAGGCGAGGACGACAGGGGGCGGGAGAGACCCAGTACTTC; CDR3 protein: CASRRGRQGAGETQYF